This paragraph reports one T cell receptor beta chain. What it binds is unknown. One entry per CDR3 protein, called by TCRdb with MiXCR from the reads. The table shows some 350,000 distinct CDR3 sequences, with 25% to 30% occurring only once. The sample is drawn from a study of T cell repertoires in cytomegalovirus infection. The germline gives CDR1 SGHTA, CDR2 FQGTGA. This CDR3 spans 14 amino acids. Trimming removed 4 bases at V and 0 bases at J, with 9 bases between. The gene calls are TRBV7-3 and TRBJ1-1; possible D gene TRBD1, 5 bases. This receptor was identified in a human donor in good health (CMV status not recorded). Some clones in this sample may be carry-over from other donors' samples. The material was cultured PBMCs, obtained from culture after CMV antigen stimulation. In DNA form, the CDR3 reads TGTGCCAGCAGCTCCTCGGGGGTGAACACTGAAGCTTTCTTT. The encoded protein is CASSSSGVNTEAFF.